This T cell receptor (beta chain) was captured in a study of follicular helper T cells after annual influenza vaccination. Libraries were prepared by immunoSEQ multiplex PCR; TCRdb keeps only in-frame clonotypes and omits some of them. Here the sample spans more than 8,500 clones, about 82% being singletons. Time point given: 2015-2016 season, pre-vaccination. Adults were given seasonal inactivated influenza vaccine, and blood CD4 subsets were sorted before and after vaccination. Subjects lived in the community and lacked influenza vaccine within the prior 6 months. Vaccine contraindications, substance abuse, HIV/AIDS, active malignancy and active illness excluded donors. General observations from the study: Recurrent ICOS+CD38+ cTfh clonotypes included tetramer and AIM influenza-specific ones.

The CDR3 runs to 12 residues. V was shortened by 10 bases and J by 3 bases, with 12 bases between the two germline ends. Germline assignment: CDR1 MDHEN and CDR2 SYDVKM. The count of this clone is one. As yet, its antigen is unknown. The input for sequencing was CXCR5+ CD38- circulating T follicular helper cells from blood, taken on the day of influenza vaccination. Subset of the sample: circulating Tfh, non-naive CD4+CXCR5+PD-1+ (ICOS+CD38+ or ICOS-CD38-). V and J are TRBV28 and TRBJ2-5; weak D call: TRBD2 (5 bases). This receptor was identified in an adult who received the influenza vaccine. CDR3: CATGLAKETQYF. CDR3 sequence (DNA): TGTGCCACCGGACTGGCGAAAGAGACCCAGTACTTC.